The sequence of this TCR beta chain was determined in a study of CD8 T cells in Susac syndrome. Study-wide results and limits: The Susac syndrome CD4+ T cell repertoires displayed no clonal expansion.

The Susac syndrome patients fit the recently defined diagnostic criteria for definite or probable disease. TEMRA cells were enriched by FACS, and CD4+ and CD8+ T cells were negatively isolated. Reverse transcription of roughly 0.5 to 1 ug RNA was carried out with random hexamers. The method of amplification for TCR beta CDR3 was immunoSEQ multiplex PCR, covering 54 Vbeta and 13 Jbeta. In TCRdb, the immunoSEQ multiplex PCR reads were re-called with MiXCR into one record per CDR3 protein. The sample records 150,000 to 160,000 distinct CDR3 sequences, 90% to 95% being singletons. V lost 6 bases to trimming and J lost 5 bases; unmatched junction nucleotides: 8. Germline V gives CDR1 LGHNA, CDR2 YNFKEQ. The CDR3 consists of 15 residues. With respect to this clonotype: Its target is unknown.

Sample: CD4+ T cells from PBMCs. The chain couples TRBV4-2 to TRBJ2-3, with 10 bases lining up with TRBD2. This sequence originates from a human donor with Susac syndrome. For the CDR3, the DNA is TGTGCCAGCAGTCTGAGCGGGGGGGCTGAAGATACGCAGTATTTT. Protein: CASSLSGGAEDTQYF.